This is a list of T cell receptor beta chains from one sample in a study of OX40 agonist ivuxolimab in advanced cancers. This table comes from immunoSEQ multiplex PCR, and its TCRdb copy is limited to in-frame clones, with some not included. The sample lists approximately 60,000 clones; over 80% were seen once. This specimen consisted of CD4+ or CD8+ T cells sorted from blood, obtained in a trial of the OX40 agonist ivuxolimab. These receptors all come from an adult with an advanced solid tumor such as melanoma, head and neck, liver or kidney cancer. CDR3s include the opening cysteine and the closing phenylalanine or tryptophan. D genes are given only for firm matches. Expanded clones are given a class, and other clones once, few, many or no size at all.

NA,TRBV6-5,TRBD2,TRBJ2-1,CASREREVGSSQFF,TGTGCCAGCAGGGAGCGGGAGGTGGGTTCGAGTCAGTTCTTC
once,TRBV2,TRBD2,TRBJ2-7,CASSVEREREQYF,TGTGCCAGCAGTGTAGAGCGGGAGCGGGAGCAGTACTTC
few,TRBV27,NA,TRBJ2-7,CASTTGLSGAEQYF,TGTGCCAGCACTACGGGACTTTCGGGGGCCGAGCAGTACTTC
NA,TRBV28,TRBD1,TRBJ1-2,CASSLGGGAYGYTF,TGTGCCAGCAGTTTAGGAGGGGGCGCCTATGGCTACACCTTC
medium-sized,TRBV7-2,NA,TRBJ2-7,CASSSRLRGARYEQYF,TGTGCCAGCAGCTCCCGATTGCGGGGCGCACGCTACGAGCAGTACTTC
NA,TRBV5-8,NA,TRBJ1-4,CASSFSGRANEKLFF,TGTGCCAGCAGCTTCTCGGGCAGGGCTAATGAAAAACTGTTTTTT
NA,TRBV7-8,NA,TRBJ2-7,CASSRVSGARYEQYF,TGTGCCAGCAGCAGAGTGTCAGGGGCGCGCTACGAGCAGTACTTC
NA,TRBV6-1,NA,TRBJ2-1,CASSAGGLVYNEQFF,TGTGCCAGCAGTGCAGGAGGGCTCGTCTACAATGAGCAGTTCTTC
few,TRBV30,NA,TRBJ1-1,CAWRLLVLNTEAFF,TGTGCCTGGCGTCTGCTGGTCTTGAACACTGAAGCTTTCTTT
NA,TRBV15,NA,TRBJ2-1,CATSSEDRTEQFF,TGTGCCACCAGCAGCGAGGATAGGACAGAGCAGTTCTTC
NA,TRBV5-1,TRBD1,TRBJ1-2,CASSFDRASFYGYTF,TGCGCCAGCAGCTTTGACAGGGCTTCCTTCTATGGCTACACCTTC
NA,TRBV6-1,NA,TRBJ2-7,CASRERANSYEQYF,TGTGCCAGCAGGGAGAGGGCTAACTCCTACGAGCAGTACTTC
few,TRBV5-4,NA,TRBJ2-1,CASSLDHNEQFF,TGTGCCAGCAGCTTGGACCACAATGAGCAGTTCTTC
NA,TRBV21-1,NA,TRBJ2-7,CASSSTRGINAYEQYF,TGTGCCAGCAGCTCCACGAGAGGGATCAATGCCTACGAGCAGTACTTC
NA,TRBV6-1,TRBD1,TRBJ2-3,CASIRQGRGTQYF,TGTGCCAGCATTCGACAGGGGAGAGGTACGCAGTATTTT
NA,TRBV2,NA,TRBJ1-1,CASIGTPMRTEAFF,TGTGCCAGCATTGGGACACCTATGAGGACTGAAGCTTTCTTT
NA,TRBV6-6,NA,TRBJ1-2,CASSYSLRIGYTF,TGTGCCAGCAGTTACTCGCTAAGGATTGGCTACACCTTC
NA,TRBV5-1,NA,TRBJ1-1,CASGPLPRGAGNTEAFF,TGCGCCAGCGGGCCTCTCCCTAGGGGGGCAGGCAACACTGAAGCTTTCTTT
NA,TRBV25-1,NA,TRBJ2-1,CASSEITGRAYNEQFF,TGTGCCAGCAGTGAAATAACAGGGAGGGCCTACAATGAGCAGTTCTTC
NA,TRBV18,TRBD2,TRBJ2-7,CASSPRNPAGGSSYEQYF,TGTGCCAGCTCACCAAGAAACCCAGCGGGAGGGAGCTCCTACGAGCAGTACTTC
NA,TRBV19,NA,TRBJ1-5,CASSPGRPNQPQHF,TGTGCCAGTTCACCGGGCAGGCCCAATCAGCCCCAGCATTTT
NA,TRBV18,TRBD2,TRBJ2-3,CATTSGRGDTDTQYF,TGTGCCACCACTTCGGGGAGGGGTGACACAGATACGCAGTATTTT
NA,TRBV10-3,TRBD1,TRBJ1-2,CAISESTGTYVGYTF,TGTGCCATCAGTGAGTCGACAGGGACCTATGTTGGCTACACCTTC
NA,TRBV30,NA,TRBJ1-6,CAWSGESGRTPLHF,TGTGCCTGGAGTGGGGAGTCAGGGCGGACTCCCCTCCACTTT
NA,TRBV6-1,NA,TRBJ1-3,CASNINSGNTIYF,TGTGCCAGCAACATAAACTCTGGAAACACCATATATTTT
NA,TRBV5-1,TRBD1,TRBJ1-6,CASRDSDNSPLHF,TGCGCCAGCCGGGACAGCGATAATTCACCCCTCCACTTT
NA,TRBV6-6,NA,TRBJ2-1,CASRSGNNEQFF,TGTGCCAGCAGGTCGGGAAACAATGAGCAGTTCTTC
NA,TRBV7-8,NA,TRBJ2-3,CASSRARVPDTQYF,TGTGCCAGCAGCCGTGCGAGGGTCCCAGATACGCAGTATTTT
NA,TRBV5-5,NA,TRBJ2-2,CASSSRGGADTGELFF,TGTGCCAGCAGCAGTAGGGGGGGCGCGGACACCGGGGAGCTGTTTTTT
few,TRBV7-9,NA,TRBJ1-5,CASSDNKNSNQPQHF,TGTGCCAGCAGCGATAACAAAAATAGCAATCAGCCCCAGCATTTT
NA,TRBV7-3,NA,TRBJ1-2,CASSLAGGPAYGYTF,TGTGCCAGCAGCTTAGCCGGGGGGCCTGCCTATGGCTACACCTTC
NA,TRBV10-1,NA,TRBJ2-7,CARSGTYEQYF,TGCGCCCGTTCAGGTACCTACGAGCAGTACTTC
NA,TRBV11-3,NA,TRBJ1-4,CASRGGRANEKLFF,TGTGCCAGCAGAGGGGGGAGGGCTAATGAAAAACTGTTTTTT
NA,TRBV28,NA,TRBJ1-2,CASSSPGIGYGYTF,TGTGCCAGCAGTTCCCCGGGGATAGGCTATGGCTACACCTTC
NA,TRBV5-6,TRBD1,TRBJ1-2,CASSSGTGDGYTF,TGTGCCAGCAGCTCGGGGACAGGGGATGGCTACACCTTC
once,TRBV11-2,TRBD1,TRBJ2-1,CASSAPQRTGADRAGQFF,TGTGCCAGCAGTGCTCCCCAAAGGACAGGGGCCGATAGAGCTGGGCAGTTCTTC
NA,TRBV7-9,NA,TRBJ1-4,CASSPRGEKLFF,TGTGCCAGCAGCCCCCGAGGTGAAAAACTGTTTTTT
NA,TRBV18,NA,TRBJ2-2,CASSPPPPGELFF,TGTGCCAGCTCACCACCGCCCCCCGGGGAGCTGTTTTTT
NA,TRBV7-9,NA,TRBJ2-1,CASSSRERLGEQFF,TGTGCCAGCAGCTCGCGCGAGCGATTAGGTGAGCAGTTCTTC
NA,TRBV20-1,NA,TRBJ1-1,CSAGVYTEAFF,TGCAGTGCTGGTGTGTACACTGAAGCTTTCTTT
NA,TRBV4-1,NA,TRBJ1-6,CASSQGVSPLHF,TGCGCCAGCAGCCAAGGGGTGTCACCCCTCCACTTT
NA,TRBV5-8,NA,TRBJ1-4,CASSLPGRTNEKLFF,TGTGCCAGCAGCCTACCAGGGAGAACTAATGAAAAACTGTTTTTT
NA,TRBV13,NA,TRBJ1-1,CASSLGRQLNTEAFF,TGTGCCAGCAGCTTAGGTAGACAGCTGAACACTGAAGCTTTCTTT
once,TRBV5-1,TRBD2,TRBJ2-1,CASAIAGRYNEQFF,TGCGCCAGCGCTATAGCGGGAAGGTACAATGAGCAGTTCTTC